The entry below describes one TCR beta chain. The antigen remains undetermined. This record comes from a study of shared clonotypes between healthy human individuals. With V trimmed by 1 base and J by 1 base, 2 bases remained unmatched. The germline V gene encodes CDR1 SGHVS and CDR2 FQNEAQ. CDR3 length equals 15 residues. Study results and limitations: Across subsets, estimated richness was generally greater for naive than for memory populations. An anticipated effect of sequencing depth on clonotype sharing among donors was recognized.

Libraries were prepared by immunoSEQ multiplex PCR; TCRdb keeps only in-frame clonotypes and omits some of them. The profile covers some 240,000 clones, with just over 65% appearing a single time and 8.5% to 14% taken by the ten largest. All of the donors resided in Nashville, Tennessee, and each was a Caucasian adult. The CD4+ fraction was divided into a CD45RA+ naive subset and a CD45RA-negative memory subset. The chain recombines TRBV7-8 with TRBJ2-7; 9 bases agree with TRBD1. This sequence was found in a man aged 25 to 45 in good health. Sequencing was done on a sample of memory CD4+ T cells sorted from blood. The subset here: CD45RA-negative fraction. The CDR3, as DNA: TGTGCCAGCAGCTTAGGTGGACAGGGGTCCTACGAGCAGTACTTC. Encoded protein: CASSLGGQGSYEQYF.